This T cell receptor (beta chain) was observed in a study of cytomegalovirus exposure and HLA in healthy donors. Germline-derived CDR1 and CDR2 are SGDLS and YYNGEE. This CDR3 contains 15 residues. Use of 60 Vbeta and 13 Jbeta primers characterized the PCR. This table comes from immunoSEQ multiplex PCR, and its TCRdb copy is limited to in-frame clones, with some not included. The sample has more than 130,000 clones; around 76% are singletons. In regard to this clone: The antigen is not known. One end of the junction does not line up with germline, which may come from a read error. Other nucleotide sequences from this sample produce the same CDR3.

Whole-study findings and limits: The authors judged a highly shared variant cluster likely a sequencing artifact. For most subjects, TCR beta sequences were reported to predict HLA-A and HLA-B alleles with accuracy. Roughly even sequencing depth across donors was the assumption behind the presence/absence analyses.

Healthy individuals who donated bone marrow served as the donors. This sequence was found in a male donor in good health and CMV-seronegative. The specimen sequenced was PBMCs. The V gene is TRBV9, the J gene TRBJ2-7; 7 nucleotides agree with TRBD1. Here the CDR3 DNA reads TGTGCCAGCAGCGTAGAGGCTGACAGGGCCTACGAACAGTACTTC. Encoded protein: CASSVEADRAYEQYF.